These 7 T cell receptor beta chains originate from one sample sequenced in a study of blood T cells in healthy people across ages. Next came a second PCR, run for roughly 6 to 11 cycles, which used a sample-barcoded 5' primer along with a J-beta primer mix. MiXCR, run by TCRdb on the 5' RACE reads, gives a single entry per CDR3 protein. The sample records approximately 800,000 distinct CDR3 sequences, under 40% being singletons. Sequencing used blood. The receptors were sampled from a man younger than 35 in good health.

The genes are TRBV29-1 and TRBJ2-2; D ambiguous. Germline V gene sequence: CDR1 SQVTM, CDR2 ANQGSEA. The ends were cut back, 1 base at V and 0 bases at J, with 12 bases in the middle. The CDR3 loop spans 16 amino acids. CDR3 DNA sequence: TGCAGCGTTGAAGTATTAGGCCAGGCGAACACCGGGGAGCTGTTTTTT. This sequence encodes CSVEVLGQANTGELFF.

This clonotype has a handful of counts. The CDR3 DNA sequence: TGTGCCAGCAGACATCGGGACCCCGCCCCAGATACGCAGTATTTT. This encodes CASRHRDPAPDTQYF. This chain links TRBV7-2 with TRBJ2-3, with D possibly being TRBD1 or TRBD2 (5 bases each). CDR1 SGHTA and CDR2 FQGNSA come from the germline V gene. Trimming took 6 bases from V and 4 from J, leaving 17 bases between them. The CDR3 runs to 15 residues.

V and J are TRBV5-5 and TRBJ2-2; D may match TRBD1 or TRBD2 (5 bases each). Trimming left V 2 bases short and J 7 bases short, with 18 bases between. The CDR3 consists of 16 residues. In germline, CDR1 is SGHKS, CDR2 YYEKEE (reference sequence). The CDR3 nucleotides are TGTGCCAGCAGCTTCGGGGTCGGCAGGGATGGCGGGGAGCTGTTTTTT. Translating it yields CASSFGVGRDGGELFF.

The rearrangement links TRBV29-1 to TRBJ2-5, with TRBD1 as a possible D gene (6 bases). Trimming left V 7 bases short and J 4 bases short, with 19 bases between. The CDR3 extends over 14 amino acids. Germline assignment: CDR1 SQVTM and CDR2 ANQGSEA. CDR3 nucleotides: TGCAGCGGGACTGCAAACAGGGTAGGAGAGACCCAGTACTTC. Protein product: CSGTANRVGETQYF.

The J gene is TRBJ1-1, the V gene TRBV30, with a weak D call TRBD1 (5 bases). V lost 5 bases and J lost 3, with 16 bases in between. Germline values: CDR1 GTSNPN, CDR2 SVGIG (reference sequence). The CDR3 consists of 14 residues. Here the CDR3 reads CAWGNGGMDTEAFF. The CDR3 DNA reads TGTGCCTGGGGGAACGGGGGGATGGACACTGAAGCTTTCTTT. The variable domain in full, with the rest retrieved from reference TRBV30 and TRBJ1-1, is SQTIHQWPATLVQPVGSPLSLECTVEGTSNPNLYWYRQAAGRGLQLLFYSVGIGQISSEVPQNLSASRPQDRQFILSSKKLLLSDSGFYLCAWGNGGMDTEAFFGQGTRLTVV.

This clonotype was observed a few times. The chain links TRBV7-2 to TRBJ2-4, with D perhaps TRBD2 (5 bases). V lost 1 base, J lost 8 bases, and 9 bases lay in between. The germline CDR1 and CDR2 sequences are SGHTA and FQGNSA. CDR3 length: 13 amino acids. CDR3 sequence reads: CASSLGPGDIQYF. The CDR3 DNA reads TGTGCCAGCAGCTTAGGTCCCGGGGACATTCAGTACTTC.

This clonotype appeared a few times. The chain carries TRBV4-3 and TRBJ1-4; D remains unclear. This CDR3 region has 16 residues. V lost 1 base, J lost 7 bases, and 16 bases lay in between. CDR1 and CDR2 (germline): LGHNA, YSLEER. The CDR3 loop reads CASSQGDWGSGEKLFF. CDR3 nucleotides: TGCGCCAGCAGCCAAGGGGATTGGGGATCAGGTGAAAAACTGTTTTTT.